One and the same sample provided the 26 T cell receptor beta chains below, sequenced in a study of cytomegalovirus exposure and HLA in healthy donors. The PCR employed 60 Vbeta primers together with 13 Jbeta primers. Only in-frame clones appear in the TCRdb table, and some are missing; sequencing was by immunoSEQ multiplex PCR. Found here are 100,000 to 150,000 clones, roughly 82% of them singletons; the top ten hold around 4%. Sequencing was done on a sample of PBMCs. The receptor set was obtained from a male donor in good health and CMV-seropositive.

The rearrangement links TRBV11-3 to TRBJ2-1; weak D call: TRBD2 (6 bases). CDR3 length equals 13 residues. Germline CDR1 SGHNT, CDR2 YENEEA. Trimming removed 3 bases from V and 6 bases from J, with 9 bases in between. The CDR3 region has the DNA TGTGCCAGCAGCTTGGGACTTTTCAATGAGCAGTTCTTC. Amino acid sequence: CASSLGLFNEQFF.

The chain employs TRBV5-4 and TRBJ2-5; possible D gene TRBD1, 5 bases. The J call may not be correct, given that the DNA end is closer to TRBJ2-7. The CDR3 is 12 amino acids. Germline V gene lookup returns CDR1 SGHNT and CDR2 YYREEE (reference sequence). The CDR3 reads CASSAQGYEQYF. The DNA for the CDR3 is TGTGCCAGCAGCGCCCAGGGCTACGAGCAGTACTTC.

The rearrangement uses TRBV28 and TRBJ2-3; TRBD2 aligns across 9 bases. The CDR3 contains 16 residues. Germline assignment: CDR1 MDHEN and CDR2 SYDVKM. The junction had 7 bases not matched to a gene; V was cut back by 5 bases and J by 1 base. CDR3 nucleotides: TGTGCCAGCAGTAAGACTAGCGGAAGAGGCACAGATACGCAGTATTTT. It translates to CASSKTSGRGTDTQYF.

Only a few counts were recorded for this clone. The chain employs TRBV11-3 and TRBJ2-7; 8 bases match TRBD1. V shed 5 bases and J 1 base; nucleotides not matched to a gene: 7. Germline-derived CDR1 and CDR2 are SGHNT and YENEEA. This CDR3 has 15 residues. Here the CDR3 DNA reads TGTGCCAGCAGCCCGACAGGGGTGAGGTCCTACGAGCAGTACTTC. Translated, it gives CASSPTGVRSYEQYF.

The CDR3 coding sequence is TGTGCCACCAGCGCCTGGGGCCGAGCGGGCCGAGCTTTCTTT. This translates into CATSAWGRAGRAFF. The rearrangement uses TRBV15 and TRBJ1-1; the D gene is possibly TRBD1 (5 bases). CDR1 and CDR2 from the germline V gene are LNHNV and YYDKDF (reference sequence). Trimming took off 5 bases at V and 10 bases at J, with 20 bases between the two ends. The CDR3 runs 14 residues.

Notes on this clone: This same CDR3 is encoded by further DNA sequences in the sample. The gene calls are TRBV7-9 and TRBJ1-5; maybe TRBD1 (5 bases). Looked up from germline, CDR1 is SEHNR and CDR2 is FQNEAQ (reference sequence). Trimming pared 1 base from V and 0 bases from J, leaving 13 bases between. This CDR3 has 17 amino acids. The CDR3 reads CASSLGTGGRSNQPQHF. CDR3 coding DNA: TGTGCCAGCAGCTTAGGGACGGGGGGACGTAGCAATCAGCCCCAGCATTTT. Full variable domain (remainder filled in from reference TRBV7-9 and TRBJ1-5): DTGVSQNPRHKITKRGQNVTFRCDPISEHNRLYWYRQTLGQGPEFLTYFQNEAQLEKSRLLSDRFSAERPKGSFSTLEIQRTEQGDSAMYLCASSLGTGGRSNQPQHFGDGTRLSIL.

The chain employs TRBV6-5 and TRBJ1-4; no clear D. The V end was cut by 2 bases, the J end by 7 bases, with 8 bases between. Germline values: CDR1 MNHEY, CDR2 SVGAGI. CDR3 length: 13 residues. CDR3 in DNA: TGTGCCAGCAGTTACCGCCCGGGTGAAAAACTGTTTTTT. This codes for CASSYRPGEKLFF.

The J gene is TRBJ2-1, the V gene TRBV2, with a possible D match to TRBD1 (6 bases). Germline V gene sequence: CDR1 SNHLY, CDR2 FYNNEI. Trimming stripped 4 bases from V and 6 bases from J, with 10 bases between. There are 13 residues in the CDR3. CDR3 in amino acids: CASSAGQSNEQFF. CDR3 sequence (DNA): TGTGCCAGCAGTGCAGGACAGAGCAATGAGCAGTTCTTC.

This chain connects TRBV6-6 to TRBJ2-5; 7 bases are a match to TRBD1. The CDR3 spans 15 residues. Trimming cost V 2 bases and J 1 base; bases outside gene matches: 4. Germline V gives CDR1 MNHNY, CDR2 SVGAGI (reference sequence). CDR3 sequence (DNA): TGTGCCAGCAGTTACAGGTGGGACAGCCAAGAGACCCAGTACTTC. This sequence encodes CASSYRWDSQETQYF.

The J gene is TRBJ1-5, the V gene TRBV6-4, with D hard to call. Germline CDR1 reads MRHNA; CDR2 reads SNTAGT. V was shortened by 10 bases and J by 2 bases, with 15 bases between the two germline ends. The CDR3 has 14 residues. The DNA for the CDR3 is TGTGCCATCGATACAGTGGCCGGCAATCAGCCCCAGCATTTT. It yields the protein CAIDTVAGNQPQHF.

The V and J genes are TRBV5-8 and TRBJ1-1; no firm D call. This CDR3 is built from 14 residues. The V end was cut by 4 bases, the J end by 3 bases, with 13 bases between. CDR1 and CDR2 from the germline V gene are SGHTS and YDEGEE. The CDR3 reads CASSPLRRDTEAFF. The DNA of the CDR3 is TGTGCCAGCAGCCCACTCCGGAGGGACACTGAAGCTTTCTTT.

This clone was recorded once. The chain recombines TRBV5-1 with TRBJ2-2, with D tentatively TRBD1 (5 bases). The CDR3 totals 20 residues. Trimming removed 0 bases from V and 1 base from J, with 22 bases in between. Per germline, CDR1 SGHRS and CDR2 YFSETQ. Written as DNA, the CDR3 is TGCGCCAGCAGCTTGGGAATGTTACAGGACGGAATACTGAACACCGGGGAGCTGTTTTTT. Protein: CASSLGMLQDGILNTGELFF.

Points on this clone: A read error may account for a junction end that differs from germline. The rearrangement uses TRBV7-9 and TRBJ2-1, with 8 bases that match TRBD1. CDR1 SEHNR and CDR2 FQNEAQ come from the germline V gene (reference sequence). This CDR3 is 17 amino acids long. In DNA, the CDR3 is TGTTCCAGCAGCTTAGAGGCTTCGGACAGGGCCTACAATGAGCAGTTCTTC. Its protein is CSSSLEASDRAYNEQFF.

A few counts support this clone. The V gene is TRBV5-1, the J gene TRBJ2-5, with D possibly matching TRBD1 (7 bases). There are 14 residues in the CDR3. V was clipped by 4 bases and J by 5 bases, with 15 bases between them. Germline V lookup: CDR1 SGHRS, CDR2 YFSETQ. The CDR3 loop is CASSTLAGGETQYF. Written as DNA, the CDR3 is TGCGCCAGCAGCACCCTGGCAGGGGGGGAGACCCAGTACTTC.

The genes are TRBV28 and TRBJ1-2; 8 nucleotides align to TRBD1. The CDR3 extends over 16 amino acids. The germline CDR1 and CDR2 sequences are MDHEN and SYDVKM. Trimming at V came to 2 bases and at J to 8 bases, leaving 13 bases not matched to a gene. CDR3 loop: CASSLAFGRGLGGYTF. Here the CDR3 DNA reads TGTGCCAGCAGTTTAGCCTTCGGCAGGGGGCTAGGCGGCTACACCTTC.

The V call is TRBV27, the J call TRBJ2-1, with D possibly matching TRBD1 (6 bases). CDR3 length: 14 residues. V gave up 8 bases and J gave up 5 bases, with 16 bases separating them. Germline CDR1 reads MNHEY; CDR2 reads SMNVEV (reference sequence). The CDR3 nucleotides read TGTGCCAGCCGAATCCCAACAGGGCACAATGAGCAGTTCTTC. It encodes CASRIPTGHNEQFF.

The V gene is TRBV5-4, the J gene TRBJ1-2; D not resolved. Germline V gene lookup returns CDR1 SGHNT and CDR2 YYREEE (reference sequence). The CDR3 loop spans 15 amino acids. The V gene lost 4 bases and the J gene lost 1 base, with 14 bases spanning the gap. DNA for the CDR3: TGTGCCAGCAGCCCAGTCGAGGGAATTAACTATGGCTACACCTTC. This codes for CASSPVEGINYGYTF.

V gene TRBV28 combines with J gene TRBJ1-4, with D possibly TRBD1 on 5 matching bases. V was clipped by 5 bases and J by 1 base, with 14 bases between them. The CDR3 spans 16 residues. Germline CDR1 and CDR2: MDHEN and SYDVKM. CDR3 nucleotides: TGTGCCAGCAGTACTCCCCGGCAGGGAACTAATGAAAAACTGTTTTTT. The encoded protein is CASSTPRQGTNEKLFF.

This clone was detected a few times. CDR3: CASSVTETGQGGTQYF. In DNA form, the CDR3 reads TGCGCCAGCAGCGTCACCGAGACAGGGCAAGGGGGGACCCAGTACTTC. V gene TRBV5-1 combines with J gene TRBJ2-5, with 7 bases aligning to TRBD1. The germline CDR1 and CDR2 sequences are SGHRS and YFSETQ. The CDR3 is made up of 16 amino acids. The ends lost 4 bases at V and 7 bases at J; junction bases unmatched: 16.

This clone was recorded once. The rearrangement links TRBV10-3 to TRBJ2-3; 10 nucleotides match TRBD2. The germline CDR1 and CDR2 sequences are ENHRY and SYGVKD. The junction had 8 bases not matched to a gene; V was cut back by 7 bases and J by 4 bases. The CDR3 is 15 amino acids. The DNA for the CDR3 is TGTGCCATCAATTCGGCTAGCGGGGGAGCAGATACGCAGTATTTT. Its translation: CAINSASGGADTQYF.

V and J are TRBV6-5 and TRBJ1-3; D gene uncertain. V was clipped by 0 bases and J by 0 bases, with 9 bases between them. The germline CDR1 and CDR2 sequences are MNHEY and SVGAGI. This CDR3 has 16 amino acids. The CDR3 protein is CASSYSRASSGNTIYF. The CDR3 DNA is TGTGCCAGCAGTTACTCGAGAGCAAGCTCTGGAAACACCATATATTTT.

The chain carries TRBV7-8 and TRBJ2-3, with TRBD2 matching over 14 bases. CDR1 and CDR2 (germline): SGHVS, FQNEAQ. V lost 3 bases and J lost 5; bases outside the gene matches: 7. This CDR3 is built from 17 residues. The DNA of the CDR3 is TGTGCCAGCAGCTTCGGACTAGCGGGGGGTTTGTTAGATACGCAGTATTTT. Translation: CASSFGLAGGLLDTQYF.

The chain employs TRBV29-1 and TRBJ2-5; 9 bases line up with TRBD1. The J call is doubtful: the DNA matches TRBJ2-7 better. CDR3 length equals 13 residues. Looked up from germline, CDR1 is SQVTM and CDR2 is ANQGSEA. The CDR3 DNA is TGCAGCGTCGGGACAGGGAATTCCTACGAGCAGTACTTC. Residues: CSVGTGNSYEQYF.

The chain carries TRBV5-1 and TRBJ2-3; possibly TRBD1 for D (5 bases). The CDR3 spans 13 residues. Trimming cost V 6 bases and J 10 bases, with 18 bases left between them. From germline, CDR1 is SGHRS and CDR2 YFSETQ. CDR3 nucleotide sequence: TGCGCCAGCACCGAACTGTTCCAAGGGGCGCAGTATTTT. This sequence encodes CASTELFQGAQYF.

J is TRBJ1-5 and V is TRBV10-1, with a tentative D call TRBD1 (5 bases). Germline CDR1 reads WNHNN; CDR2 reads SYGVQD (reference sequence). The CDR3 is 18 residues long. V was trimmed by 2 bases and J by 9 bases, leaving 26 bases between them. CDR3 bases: TGCGCCAGCAGTGAGGAAAAAAAACAAGGGACCCCTAGCGGGCCCCAGCATTTT. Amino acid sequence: CASSEEKKQGTPSGPQHF.

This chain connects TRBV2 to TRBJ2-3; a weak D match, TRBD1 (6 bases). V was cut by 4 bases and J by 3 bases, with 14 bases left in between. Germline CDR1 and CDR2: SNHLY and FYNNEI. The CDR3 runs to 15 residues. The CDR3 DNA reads TGTGCCAGCAGTGGGAGGCGAGGGGGTACAGATACGCAGTATTTT. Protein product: CASSGRRGGTDTQYF.